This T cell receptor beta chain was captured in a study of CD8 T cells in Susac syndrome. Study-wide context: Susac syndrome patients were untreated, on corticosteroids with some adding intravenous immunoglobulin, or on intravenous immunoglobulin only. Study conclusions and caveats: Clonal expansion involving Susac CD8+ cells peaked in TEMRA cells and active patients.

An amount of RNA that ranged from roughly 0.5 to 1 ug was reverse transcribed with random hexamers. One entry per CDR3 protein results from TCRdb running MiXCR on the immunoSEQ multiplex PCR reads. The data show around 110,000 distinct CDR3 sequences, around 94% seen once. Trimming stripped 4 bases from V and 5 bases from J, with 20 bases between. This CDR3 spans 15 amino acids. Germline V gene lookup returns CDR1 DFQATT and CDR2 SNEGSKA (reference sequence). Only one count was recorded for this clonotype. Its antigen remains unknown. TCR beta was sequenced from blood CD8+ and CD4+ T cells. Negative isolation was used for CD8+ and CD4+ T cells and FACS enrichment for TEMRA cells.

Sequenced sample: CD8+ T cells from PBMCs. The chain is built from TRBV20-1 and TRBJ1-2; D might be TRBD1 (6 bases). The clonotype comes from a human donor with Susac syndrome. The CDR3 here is CSAKTHRDLGYGYTF. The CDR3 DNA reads TGCAGTGCTAAGACTCACAGGGACCTCGGGTATGGCTACACCTTC.